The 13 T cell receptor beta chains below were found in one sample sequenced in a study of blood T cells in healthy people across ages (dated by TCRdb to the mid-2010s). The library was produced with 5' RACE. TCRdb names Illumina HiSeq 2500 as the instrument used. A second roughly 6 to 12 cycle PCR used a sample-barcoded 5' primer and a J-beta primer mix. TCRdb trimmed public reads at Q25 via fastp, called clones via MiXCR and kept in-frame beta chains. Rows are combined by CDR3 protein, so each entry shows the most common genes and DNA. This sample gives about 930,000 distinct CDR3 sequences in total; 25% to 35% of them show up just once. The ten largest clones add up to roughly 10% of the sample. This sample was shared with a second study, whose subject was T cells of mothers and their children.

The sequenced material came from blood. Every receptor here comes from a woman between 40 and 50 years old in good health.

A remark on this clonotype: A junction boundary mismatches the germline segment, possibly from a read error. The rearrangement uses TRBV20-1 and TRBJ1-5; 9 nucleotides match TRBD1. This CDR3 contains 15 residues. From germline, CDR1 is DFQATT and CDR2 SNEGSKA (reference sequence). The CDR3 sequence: CSARDTGGQNQPRHF. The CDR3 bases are TGCAGTGCTAGAGATACAGGGGGCCAAAATCAGCCCCGGCATTTT.

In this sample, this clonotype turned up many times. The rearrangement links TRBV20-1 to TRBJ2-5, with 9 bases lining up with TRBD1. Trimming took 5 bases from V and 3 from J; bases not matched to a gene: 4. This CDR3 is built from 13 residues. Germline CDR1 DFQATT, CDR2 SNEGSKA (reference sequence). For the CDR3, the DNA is TGCAGTGCTGGACGGACAGGGGAAGAGACCCAGTACTTC. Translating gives CSAGRTGEETQYF.

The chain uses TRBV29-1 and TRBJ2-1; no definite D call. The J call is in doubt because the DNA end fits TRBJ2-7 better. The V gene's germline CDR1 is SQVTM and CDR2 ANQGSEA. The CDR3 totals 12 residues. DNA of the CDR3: TGCAGCGTTGCGGTTACCTACAATGAGCAGTACTTC. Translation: CSVAVTYNEQYF.

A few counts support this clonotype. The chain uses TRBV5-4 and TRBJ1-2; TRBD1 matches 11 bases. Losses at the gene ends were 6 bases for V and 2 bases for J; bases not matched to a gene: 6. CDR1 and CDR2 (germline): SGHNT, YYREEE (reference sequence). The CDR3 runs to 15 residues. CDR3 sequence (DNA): TGTGCCAGCACCACTGGACAGGGGGCGAACTATGGCTACACCTTC. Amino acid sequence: CASTTGQGANYGYTF.

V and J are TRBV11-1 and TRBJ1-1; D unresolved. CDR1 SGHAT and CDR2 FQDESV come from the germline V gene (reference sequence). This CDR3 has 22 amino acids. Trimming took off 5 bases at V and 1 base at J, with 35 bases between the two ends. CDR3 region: CASSLSPGVSPSPKIKNTEAFF. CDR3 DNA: TGTGCCAGCAGCCTTAGTCCCGGGGTGTCACCCTCTCCAAAGATTAAGAACACTGAAGCTTTCTTT.

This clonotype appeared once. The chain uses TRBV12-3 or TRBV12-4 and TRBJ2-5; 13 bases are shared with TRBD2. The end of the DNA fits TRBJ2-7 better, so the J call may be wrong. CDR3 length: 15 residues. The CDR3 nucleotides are TGTGCCAGCAGTTTACGGGGACTAGCGGGATCCGAGCAGTACTTC. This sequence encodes CASSLRGLAGSEQYF.

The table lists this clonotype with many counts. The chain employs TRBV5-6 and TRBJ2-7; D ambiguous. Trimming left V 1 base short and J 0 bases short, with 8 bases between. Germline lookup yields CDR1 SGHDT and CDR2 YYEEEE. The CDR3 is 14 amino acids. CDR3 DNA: TGTGCCAGCAGCTTGACGGGCCACTCCTACGAGCAGTACTTC. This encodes CASSLTGHSYEQYF.

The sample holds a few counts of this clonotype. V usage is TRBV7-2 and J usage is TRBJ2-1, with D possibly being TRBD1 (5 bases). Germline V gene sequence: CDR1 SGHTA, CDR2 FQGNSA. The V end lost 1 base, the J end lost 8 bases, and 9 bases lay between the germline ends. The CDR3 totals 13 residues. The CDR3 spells CASSLVGPDEQFF. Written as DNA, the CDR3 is TGTGCCAGCAGCTTAGTGGGGCCGGATGAGCAGTTCTTC.

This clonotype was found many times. The CDR3 spells CASSFGSGDNEQFF. The CDR3 DNA follows: TGTGCCAGCAGCTTCGGGAGCGGGGACAATGAGCAGTTCTTC. V is TRBV7-2 and J is TRBJ2-1; 7 bases map to TRBD2. This CDR3 has 14 residues. Trimming took 3 bases from V and 5 from J; bases not matched to a gene: 4. Germline CDR1 is SGHTA and CDR2 is FQGNSA.

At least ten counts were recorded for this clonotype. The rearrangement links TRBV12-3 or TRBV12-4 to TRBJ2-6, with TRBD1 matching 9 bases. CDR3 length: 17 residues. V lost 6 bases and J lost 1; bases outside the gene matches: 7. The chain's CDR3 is CASRRGQGLSGANVLTF. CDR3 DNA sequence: TGTGCCAGCAGGAGGGGACAGGGCCTATCTGGGGCCAACGTCCTGACTTTC.

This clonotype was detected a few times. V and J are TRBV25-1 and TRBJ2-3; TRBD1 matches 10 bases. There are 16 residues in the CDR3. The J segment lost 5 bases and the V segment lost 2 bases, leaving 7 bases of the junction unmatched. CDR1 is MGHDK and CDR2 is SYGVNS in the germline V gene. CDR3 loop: CASSEGWTGGGDTQYF. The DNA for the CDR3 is TGTGCCAGCAGTGAAGGTTGGACAGGGGGTGGAGATACGCAGTATTTT.

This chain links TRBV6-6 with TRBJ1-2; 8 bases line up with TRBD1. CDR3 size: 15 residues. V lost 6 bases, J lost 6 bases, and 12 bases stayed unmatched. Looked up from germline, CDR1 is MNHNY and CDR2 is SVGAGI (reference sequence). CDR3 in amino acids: CASSPLRTGKDGYTF. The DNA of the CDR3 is TGTGCCAGCAGCCCCCTTCGGACAGGGAAGGATGGCTACACCTTC.

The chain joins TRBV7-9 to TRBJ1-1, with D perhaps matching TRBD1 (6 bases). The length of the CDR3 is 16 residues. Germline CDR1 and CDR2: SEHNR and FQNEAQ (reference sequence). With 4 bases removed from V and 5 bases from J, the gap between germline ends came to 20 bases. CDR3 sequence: CASSSTGTSRGTEAFF. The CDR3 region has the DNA TGTGCCAGCAGCTCCACAGGCACCTCAAGGGGGACTGAAGCTTTCTTT. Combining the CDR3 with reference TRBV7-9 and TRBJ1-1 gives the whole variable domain DTGVSQNPRHKITKRGQNVTFRCDPISEHNRLYWYRQTLGQGPEFLTYFQNEAQLEKSRLLSDRFSAERPKGSFSTLEIQRTEQGDSAMYLCASSSTGTSRGTEAFFGQGTRLTVV.